This TCR beta chain was sequenced during a study of blood T cell repertoires in COVID-19. Across the whole study: The samples span acute and convalescent COVID-19 from the United States, Italy and Spain.

The CDR3 runs 13 residues. V was clipped by 5 bases and J by 2 bases, with 12 bases between them. Germline CDR1 is GTSNPN and CDR2 is SVGIG (reference sequence). TCRdb's copy holds only in-frame clones and misses some; the assay was immunoSEQ multiplex PCR. The sample contains about 100,000 clones, about 85% of which appear only once. V usage is TRBV30 and J usage is TRBJ1-2, with a weak D call TRBD1 (5 bases). The sample consisted of peripheral blood. The sequence derives from a woman in her 70s with active or convalescent COVID-19. CDR3 nucleotide sequence: TGTGCCTGGGCACGGGGGGGAAACTATGGCTACACCTTC. It translates to CAWARGGNYGYTF.